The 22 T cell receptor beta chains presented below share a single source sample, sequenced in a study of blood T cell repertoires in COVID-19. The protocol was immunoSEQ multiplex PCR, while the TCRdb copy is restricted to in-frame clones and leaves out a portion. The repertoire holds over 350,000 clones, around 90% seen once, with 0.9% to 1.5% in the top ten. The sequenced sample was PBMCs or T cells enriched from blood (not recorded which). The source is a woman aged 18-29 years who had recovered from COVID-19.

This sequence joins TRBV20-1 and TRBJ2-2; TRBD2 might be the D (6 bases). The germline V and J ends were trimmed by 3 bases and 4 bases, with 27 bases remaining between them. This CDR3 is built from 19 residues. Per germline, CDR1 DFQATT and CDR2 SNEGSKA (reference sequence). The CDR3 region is CSASQRAATGTVFTGELFF. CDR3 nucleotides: TGCAGTGCTAGTCAGCGGGCCGCAACTGGGACGGTATTCACCGGGGAGCTGTTTTTT.

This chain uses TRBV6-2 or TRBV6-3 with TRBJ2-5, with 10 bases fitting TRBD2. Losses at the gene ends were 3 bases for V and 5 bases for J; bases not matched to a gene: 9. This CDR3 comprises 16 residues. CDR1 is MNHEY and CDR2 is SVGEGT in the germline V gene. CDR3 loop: CASSYASGGAHETQYF. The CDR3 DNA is TGTGCCAGCAGTTATGCAAGCGGGGGGGCCCACGAGACCCAGTACTTC.

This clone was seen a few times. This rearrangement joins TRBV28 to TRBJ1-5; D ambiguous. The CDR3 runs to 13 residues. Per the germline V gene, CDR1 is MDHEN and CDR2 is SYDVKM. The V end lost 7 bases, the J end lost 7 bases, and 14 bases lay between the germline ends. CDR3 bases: TGTGCCAGCAAACAACTCGGGGAGCAGCCCCAGCATTTT. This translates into CASKQLGEQPQHF.

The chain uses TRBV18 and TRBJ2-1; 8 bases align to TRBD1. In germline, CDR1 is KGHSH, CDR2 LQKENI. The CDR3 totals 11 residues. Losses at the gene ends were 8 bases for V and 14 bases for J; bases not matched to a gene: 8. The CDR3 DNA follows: TGTGCCAGCCACCGAGGACAGGGAAAGTTCTTC. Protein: CASHRGQGKFF.

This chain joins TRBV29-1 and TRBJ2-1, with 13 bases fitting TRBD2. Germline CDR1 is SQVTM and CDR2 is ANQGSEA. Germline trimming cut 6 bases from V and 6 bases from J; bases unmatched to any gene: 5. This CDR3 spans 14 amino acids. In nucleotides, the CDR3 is TGCAGCGTACTAGCGGGAGGGGGTTCCAATGAGCAGTTCTTC. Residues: CSVLAGGGSNEQFF.

This CDR3 reads CASSLAPPVNTEAFF. The CDR3 region has the DNA TGTGCCAGCAGTTTAGCCCCTCCGGTGAACACTGAAGCTTTCTTT. The gene calls are TRBV27 and TRBJ1-1; the D is unclear. The CDR3 totals 15 residues. CDR1 is MNHEY, CDR2 SMNVEV, per germline (reference sequence). Trimming removed 2 bases from V and 0 bases from J, with 10 bases in between.

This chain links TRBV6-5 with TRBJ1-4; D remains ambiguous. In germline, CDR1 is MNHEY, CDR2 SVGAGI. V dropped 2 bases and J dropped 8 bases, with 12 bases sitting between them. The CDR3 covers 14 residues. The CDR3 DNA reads TGTGCCAGCAGTTACGGGAGGTCGCAGGAAAAACTGTTTTTT. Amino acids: CASSYGRSQEKLFF.

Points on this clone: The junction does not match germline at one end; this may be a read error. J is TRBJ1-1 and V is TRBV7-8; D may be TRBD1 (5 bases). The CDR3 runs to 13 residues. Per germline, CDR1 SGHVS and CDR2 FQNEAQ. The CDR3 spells CASSLNRNSEAFF. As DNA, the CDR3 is TGTGCCAGCAGCCTAAACAGGAACTCTGAAGCTTTCTTT.

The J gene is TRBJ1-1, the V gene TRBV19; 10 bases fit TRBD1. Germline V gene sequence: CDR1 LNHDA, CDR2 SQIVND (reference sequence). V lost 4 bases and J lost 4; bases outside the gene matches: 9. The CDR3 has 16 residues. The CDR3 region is CASSTSGTGDSTEAFF. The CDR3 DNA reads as TGTGCCAGTAGTACTTCCGGGACAGGGGATAGCACTGAAGCTTTCTTT.

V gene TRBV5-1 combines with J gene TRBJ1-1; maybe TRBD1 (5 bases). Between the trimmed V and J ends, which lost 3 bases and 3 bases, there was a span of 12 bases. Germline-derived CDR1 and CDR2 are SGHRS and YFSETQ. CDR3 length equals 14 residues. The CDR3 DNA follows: TGCGCCAGCAGCTCGGGGGTGGCGGACACTGAAGCTTTCTTT. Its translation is CASSSGVADTEAFF.

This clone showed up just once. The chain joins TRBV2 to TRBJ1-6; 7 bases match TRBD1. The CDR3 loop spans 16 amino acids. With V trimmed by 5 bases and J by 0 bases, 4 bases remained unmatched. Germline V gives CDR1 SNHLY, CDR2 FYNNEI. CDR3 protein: CASSTRDSSYNSPLHF. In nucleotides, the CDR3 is TGTGCCAGCAGTACCCGGGACAGCTCCTATAATTCACCCCTCCACTTT.

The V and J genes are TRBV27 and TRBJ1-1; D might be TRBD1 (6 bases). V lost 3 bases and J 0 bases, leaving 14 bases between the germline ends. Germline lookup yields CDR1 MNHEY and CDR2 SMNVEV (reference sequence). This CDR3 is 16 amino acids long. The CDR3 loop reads CASSLRAGDMNTEAFF. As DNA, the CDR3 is TGTGCCAGCAGTTTGAGAGCAGGGGACATGAACACTGAAGCTTTCTTT.

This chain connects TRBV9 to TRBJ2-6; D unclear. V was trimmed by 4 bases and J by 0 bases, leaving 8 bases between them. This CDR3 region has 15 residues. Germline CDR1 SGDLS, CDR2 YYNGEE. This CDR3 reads CASSLRSSGANVLTF. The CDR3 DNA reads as TGTGCCAGCAGCCTCAGAAGCTCTGGGGCCAACGTCCTGACTTTC.

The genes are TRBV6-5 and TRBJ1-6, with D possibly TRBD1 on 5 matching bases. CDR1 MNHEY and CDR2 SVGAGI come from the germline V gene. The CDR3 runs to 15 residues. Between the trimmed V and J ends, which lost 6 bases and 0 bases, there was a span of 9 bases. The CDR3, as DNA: TGTGCCAGCAGCTACAGGAGCTCCTATAATTCACCCCTCCACTTT. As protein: CASSYRSSYNSPLHF.

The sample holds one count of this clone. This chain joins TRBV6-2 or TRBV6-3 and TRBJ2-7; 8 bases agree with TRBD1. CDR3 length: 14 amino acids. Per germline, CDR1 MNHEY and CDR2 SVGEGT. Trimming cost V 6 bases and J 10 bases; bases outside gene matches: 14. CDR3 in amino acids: CASSLISGGLPQYF. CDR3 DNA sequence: TGTGCCAGCAGCCTTATATCAGGGGGCCTCCCCCAGTACTTC.

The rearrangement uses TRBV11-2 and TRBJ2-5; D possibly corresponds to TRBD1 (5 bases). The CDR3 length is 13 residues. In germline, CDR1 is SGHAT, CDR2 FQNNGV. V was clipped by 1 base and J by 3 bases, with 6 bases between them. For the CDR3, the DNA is TGTGCCAGCAGCTTAGGGACAAAAGAGACCCAGTACTTC. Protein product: CASSLGTKETQYF.

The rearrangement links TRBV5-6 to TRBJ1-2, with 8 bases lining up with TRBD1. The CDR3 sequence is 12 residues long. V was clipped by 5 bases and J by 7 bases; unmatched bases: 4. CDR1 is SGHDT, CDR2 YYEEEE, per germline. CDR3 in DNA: TGTGCCAGCAGTTCCACAGGGGGTGGCTACACCTTC. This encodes CASSSTGGGYTF. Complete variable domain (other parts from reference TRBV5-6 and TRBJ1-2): DAGVTQSPTHLIKTRGQQVTLRCSPKSGHDTVSWYQQALGQGPQFIFQYYEEEERQRGNFPDRFSGHQFPNYSSELNVNALLLGDSALYLCASSSTGGGYTFGSGTRLTVV.

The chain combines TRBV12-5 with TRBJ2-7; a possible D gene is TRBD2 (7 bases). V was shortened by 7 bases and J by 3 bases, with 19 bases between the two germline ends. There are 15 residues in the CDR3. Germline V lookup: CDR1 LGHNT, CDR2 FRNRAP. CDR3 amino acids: CASAQVGGLYYEQYF. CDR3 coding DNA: TGTGCTAGTGCCCAGGTCGGGGGGCTCTACTACGAGCAGTACTTC.

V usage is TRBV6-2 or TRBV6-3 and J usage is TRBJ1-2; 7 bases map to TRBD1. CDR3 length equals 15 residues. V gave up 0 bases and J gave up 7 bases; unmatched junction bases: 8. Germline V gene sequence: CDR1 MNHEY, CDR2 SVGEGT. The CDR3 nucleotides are TGTGCCAGCAGTTACTCGGAGAGGGGGCGCACTGGCTACACCTTC. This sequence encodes CASSYSERGRTGYTF.

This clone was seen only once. The CDR3 sequence is CAWQRGPGELFF. In nucleotides, the CDR3 is TGTGCCTGGCAGCGGGGCCCCGGGGAGCTGTTTTTT. This rearrangement joins TRBV30 to TRBJ2-2, with 7 nucleotides matching TRBD2. This CDR3 contains 12 residues. J gave up 6 bases and V 5 bases, and 3 bases lay outside the gene matches. CDR1 and CDR2 (germline): GTSNPN, SVGIG (reference sequence).

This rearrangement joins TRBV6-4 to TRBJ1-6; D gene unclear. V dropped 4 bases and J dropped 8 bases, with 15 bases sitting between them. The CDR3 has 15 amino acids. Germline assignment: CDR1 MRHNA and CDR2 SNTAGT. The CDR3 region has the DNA TGTGCCAGCAGTGTCTCCTCGCGGTCGGATTCACCCCTCCACTTT. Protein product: CASSVSSRSDSPLHF.

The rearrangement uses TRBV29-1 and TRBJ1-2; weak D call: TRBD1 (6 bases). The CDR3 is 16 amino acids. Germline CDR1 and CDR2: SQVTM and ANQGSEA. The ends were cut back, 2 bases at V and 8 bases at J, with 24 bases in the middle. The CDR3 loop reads CSVEPYPPGHSGGYTF. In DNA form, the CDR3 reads TGCAGCGTTGAACCATACCCACCGGGACACTCTGGGGGCTACACCTTC.